This entry lists 22 T cell receptor beta chains sequenced from one sample in a study of vaccination and CD4 T cells after COVID-19. Cultured CD4+ T-cell DNA underwent Oncomine TCR Beta short-read sequencing. TCRdb itself ran the PCR reads through MiXCR, one entry per CDR3 protein. The sample shows a few thousand distinct CDR3 sequences, around 24% of them seen only once. Regarding treatment: approximately nine-day PBMC culture with coronavirus spike peptide pools or control peptides (ViraFEST assay). CD4+ T cells of the unexposed donor were collected before the COVID-19 pandemic (2011-2018). What these receptors recognize is not known. The specimen sequenced was CD4+ T cells from blood, cultured in vitro. These receptors were obtained from a human donor in good health.

The gene calls are TRBV20-1 and TRBJ2-2; no definite D call. This CDR3 contains 13 residues. The V and J ends lost 6 bases and 6 bases respectively, with 14 bases between them. The germline CDR1 and CDR2 sequences are DFQATT and SNEGSKA (reference sequence). CDR3 in DNA: TGCAGTGCGGCCTATCGTTTCGCCGGGGAGCTGTTTTTT. Translated, it gives CSAAYRFAGELFF.

This clonotype is categorized as medium-sized. This sequence joins TRBV20-1 and TRBJ1-2; 9 bases match TRBD1. This CDR3 contains 16 residues. The germline V gene has CDR1 DFQATT and CDR2 SNEGSKA (reference sequence). V lost 5 bases and J lost 8; bases outside the gene matches: 18. CDR3 DNA: TGCAGTGCTCATGCCGGGACAGGGATTATTTCGAGCGGCTACACCTTC. Its protein product is CSAHAGTGIISSGYTF.

This clonotype occurred a few times. The V gene is TRBV6-1, the J gene TRBJ2-5; D remains ambiguous. The V and J ends lost 6 bases and 5 bases respectively, with 16 bases between them. This CDR3 spans 14 amino acids. Germline V lookup: CDR1 MNHNS, CDR2 SASEGT. CDR3 sequence (DNA): TGTGCCAGCAGCTCCGCCCGTCCGAGGGAGACCCAGTACTTC. It codes for CASSSARPRETQYF.

In this sample, this clonotype turned up a few times. The V call is TRBV11-2, the J call TRBJ1-2; D call uncertain. Between the trimmed V and J ends, which lost 1 base and 8 bases, there was a span of 14 bases. The CDR3 loop spans 14 amino acids. CDR1 is SGHAT and CDR2 is FQNNGV in the germline V gene. The CDR3 loop is CASSLVVGPRGYTF. The CDR3 DNA sequence: TGTGCCAGCAGCTTAGTTGTCGGACCGCGGGGCTACACCTTC.

This clonotype is labeled as medium-sized. The chain links TRBV14 to TRBJ2-1, with no clear D. Germline V gives CDR1 SGHDN, CDR2 FVKESK. The V gene lost 1 base and the J gene lost 12 bases, with 13 bases spanning the gap. CDR3 length: 13 amino acids. The CDR3 DNA is TGTGCCAGCAGCCAAGTTGATGGGGTAGCGCAGTTCTTC. This encodes CASSQVDGVAQFF.

The gene calls are TRBV5-1 and TRBJ2-7; D is uncertain. The CDR3 has 18 residues. The V gene's germline CDR1 is SGHRS and CDR2 YFSETQ. Trimming removed 6 bases at V and 0 bases at J, with 25 bases between. The CDR3 DNA is TGCGCCAGCACCTTCGTGGGCAGTCTTTACTCCAACTCCTACGAGCAGTACTTC. Its translation: CASTFVGSLYSNSYEQYF.

The chain uses TRBV12-3 or TRBV12-4 and TRBJ1-1; unclear D gene. V lost 3 bases, J lost 5 bases, and 10 bases lay in between. This CDR3 has 13 amino acids. In DNA, the CDR3 is TGTGCCAGCAGTTTTGAAAGGGTTACTGAAGCTTTCTTT. Its protein is CASSFERVTEAFF.

The chain has TRBV24-1 and TRBJ1-2; perhaps TRBD1 as D (5 bases). Germline V gene sequence: CDR1 KGHDR, CDR2 SFDVKD. V lost 8 bases, J lost 4 bases, and 25 bases lay in between. The CDR3 is 17 residues long. CDR3 sequence (DNA): TGTGCCACCATCCATCGGGTTTGGGGCCCCCCCCTCTATGGCTACACCTTC. Translation: CATIHRVWGPPLYGYTF.

J is TRBJ1-5 and V is TRBV28; D is perhaps TRBD1 (5 bases). The V gene lost 3 bases and the J gene lost 6 bases, with 15 bases spanning the gap. The germline V gene has CDR1 MDHEN and CDR2 SYDVKM. The CDR3 spans 15 residues. DNA of the CDR3: TGTGCCAGCAGTTTCCGGGCCAAGGGGACTCAGCCCCAGCATTTT. Translated: CASSFRAKGTQPQHF.

The chain employs TRBV5-4 and TRBJ2-5; TRBD1 matches at 8 bases. Germline CDR1 SGHNT, CDR2 YYREEE (reference sequence). Trimming took 1 base from V and 6 from J; bases not matched to a gene: 5. The CDR3 spans 14 residues. The CDR3 here is CASSLRQGAQTQYF. The CDR3 coding sequence is TGTGCCAGCAGCTTGAGGCAGGGGGCCCAGACCCAGTACTTC.

V is TRBV21-1 and J is TRBJ2-1; TRBD1, as called in the table, went unchecked against the DNA. TRBV21-1 is tagged as a pseudogene. CDR3 length equals 14 residues. CDR3 loop: CASSKEGRVNEQFF. As DNA, the CDR3 is TGTGCCAGCAGCAAAGAGGGACGCGTCAATGAGCAGTTCTTC.

This rearrangement joins TRBV20-1 to TRBJ1-2; D is perhaps TRBD1 (5 bases). Germline assignment: CDR1 DFQATT and CDR2 SNEGSKA (reference sequence). The CDR3 is 13 residues long. The CDR3 nucleotides are TGCAGCTTAGACAGTTCTCTTAACTATGGCTACACCTTC. Encoded protein: CSLDSSLNYGYTF.

This sequence joins TRBV6-1 and TRBJ1-1, with TRBD1 identical over 7 bases. This CDR3 region has 15 residues. Germline loops: CDR1 MNHNS, CDR2 SASEGT. Germline trimming cut 5 bases from V and 0 bases from J; bases unmatched to any gene: 6. CDR3 loop: CASSTRQGLNTEAFF. DNA for the CDR3: TGTGCCAGCAGTACCAGACAGGGTTTGAACACTGAAGCTTTCTTT.

This clonotype was found a few times. This chain's CDR3 is CASSLTRGDTGELFF. The CDR3 coding sequence is TGTGCCAGCAGCTTAACCAGGGGGGACACCGGGGAGCTGTTTTTT. J is TRBJ2-2 and V is TRBV7-9; TRBD1 is a possible D gene (7 bases). This CDR3 spans 15 amino acids. Germline CDR1 is SEHNR and CDR2 is FQNEAQ (reference sequence). Trimming took off 2 bases at V and 3 bases at J, with 10 bases between the two ends.

In this sample, this clonotype turned up a few times. V gene TRBV2 combines with J gene TRBJ1-2, with D possibly matching TRBD1 (6 bases). This CDR3 is 17 amino acids long. Germline V lookup: CDR1 SNHLY, CDR2 FYNNEI. V was cut by 4 bases and J by 0 bases, with 18 bases left in between. CDR3 in DNA: TGTGCCAGCAGTGGGACAGACGATCCTCTAACTAACTATGGCTACACCTTC. Its protein is CASSGTDDPLTNYGYTF.

This clonotype showed up just a few times. J is TRBJ1-1 and V is TRBV9, with D unclear. CDR3 size: 13 residues. The V gene lost 0 bases and the J gene lost 1 base, with 4 bases spanning the gap. Per germline, CDR1 SGDLS and CDR2 YYNGEE. The CDR3 nucleotides read TGTGCCAGCAGCGTAGTTCGGAACACTGAAGCTTTCTTT. It is translated as CASSVVRNTEAFF.

The chain recombines TRBV18 with TRBJ2-3, with D perhaps assigned TRBD1 or TRBD2 (5 bases each). Per germline, CDR1 KGHSH and CDR2 LQKENI. The V end lost 2 bases, the J end lost 2 bases, and 14 bases lay between the germline ends. CDR3 length equals 16 residues. The CDR3 spells CASSPINGAPTDTQYF. CDR3 DNA sequence: TGTGCCAGCTCACCAATTAACGGGGCACCCACAGATACGCAGTATTTT. The variable domain in full, completed from reference TRBV18 and TRBJ2-3, reads NAGVMQNPRHLVRRRGQEARLRCSPMKGHSHVYWYRQLPEEGLKFMVYLQKENIIDESGMPKERFSAEFPKEGPSILRIQQVVRGDSAAYFCASSPINGAPTDTQYFGPGTRLTVL.

The rearrangement links TRBV9 to TRBJ1-2; 9 bases map to TRBD1. The CDR3 extends over 18 amino acids. The germline gives CDR1 SGDLS, CDR2 YYNGEE. Trimming removed 4 bases from V and 5 bases from J; junction bases left unmatched: 18. In DNA, the CDR3 is TGTGCCAGCAGCTCAAACCGGGACAGGGATGAAATAGGGTATGGCTACACCTTC. Translating it yields CASSSNRDRDEIGYGYTF.

This clonotype was seen more than once but under ten times. CDR3 sequence (DNA): TGTGCCAGCAGGACAGGGATTCTCTACGAGCAGTACTTC. The encoded protein is CASRTGILYEQYF. The chain links TRBV21-1 to TRBJ2-7; the table assigns TRBD1, which was not confirmed against the DNA. TRBV21-1 is tagged as a pseudogene. This CDR3 is 13 amino acids long.

This clonotype was picked up a small number of times. The chain recombines TRBV5-4 with TRBJ1-2, with 8 bases that match TRBD1. The CDR3 spans 17 residues. Germline V gene data show CDR1 as SGHNT and CDR2 as YYREEE (reference sequence). J lost 3 bases, V lost 6 bases, and 16 bases had no gene match. CDR3: CASIPNPKADRDYGYTF. DNA of the CDR3: TGTGCCAGCATCCCGAACCCCAAAGCGGACAGGGACTATGGCTACACCTTC.

The J gene is TRBJ2-2, the V gene TRBV20-1; D gene unclear. V was shortened by 1 base and J by 0 bases, with 12 bases between the two germline ends. In germline, CDR1 is DFQATT, CDR2 SNEGSKA (reference sequence). The CDR3 spans 16 residues. In DNA form, the CDR3 reads TGCAGTGCTAGAGCACCCGACGGCTCGAACACCGGGGAGCTGTTTTTT. Translating gives CSARAPDGSNTGELFF.

This clonotype has just a few counts. J is TRBJ2-4 and V is TRBV20-1; possibly TRBD1 or TRBD2 for D (5 bases each). The CDR3 has 13 amino acids. CDR1 is DFQATT, CDR2 SNEGSKA, per germline (reference sequence). The V and J ends lost 3 bases and 8 bases respectively, with 14 bases between them. CDR3 coding DNA: TGCAGTGCTAGTACCGGGACCGGGGACATTCAGTACTTC. Its protein is CSASTGTGDIQYF.